A selection of T cell receptor beta chains follows, all from one sample in a study of low-dose radiotherapy and immunotherapy resistance in tumors. MiXCR was run by TCRdb on the reads, yielding one entry per CDR3 protein. This repertoire shows fewer than 90,000 distinct CDR3 sequences, under 20% found once; its top ten account for around 6.1%. Sample: PBMCs, taken before treatment. The receptors come from a male donor with prostate cancer. Both conserved end residues are part of each CDR3. Each record gives: D gene, J gene, clone size, V gene, CDR3 protein, CDR3 DNA. The D gene is left open where the match is weak. Not every row has a clone size; where given, it reads once, few, many or a size class.

TRBD1 TRBJ1-2 . TRBV29-1 CSAGTASLYGYTF TGCAGCGCGGGGACAGCCTCTCTCTATGGCTACACCTTC
. TRBJ2-7 many TRBV5-6 CASTRGGSYEQYF TGTGCCAGCACCAGGGGGGGGTCTTACGAGCAGTACTTC
. TRBJ2-1 . TRBV5-1 CASKQGSGNEQFF TGCGCCAGCAAACAGGGTTCGGGCAATGAGCAGTTCTTC
TRBD1 TRBJ2-1 . TRBV28 CASRSQTGTAPYNEQFF TGTGCCAGCAGATCCCAAACCGGGACAGCGCCATACAATGAGCAGTTCTTC
. TRBJ2-4 . TRBV5-6 CASSLVGTKNIQYF TGTGCCAGCAGCTTGGTAGGGACCAAAAACATTCAGTACTTC
TRBD1 TRBJ2-7 many TRBV5-1 CASSSPGTGTYEQYF TGCGCCAGCAGCTCCCCCGGGACAGGGACCTACGAGCAGTACTTC
TRBD2 TRBJ2-1 . TRBV7-6 CASSSGLAAQFF TGTGCCAGCAGCTCGGGACTAGCGGCGCAGTTCTTC
TRBD2 TRBJ2-2 many TRBV29-1 CSVGRGTGELFF TGCAGCGTGGGGAGGGGCACCGGGGAGCTGTTTTTT
. TRBJ1-5 many TRBV6-5 CASSYSWGGNQPQHF TGTGCCAGCAGTTACTCTTGGGGTGGAAATCAGCCCCAGCATTTT
. TRBJ1-2 many TRBV12-3/TRBV12-4 CASSLALGTNYGYTF TGTGCCAGCAGTTTAGCGCTAGGGACTAACTATGGCTACACCTTC
. TRBJ1-1 many TRBV11-2 CASSFGGYTEAFF TGTGCCAGCAGCTTCGGGGGATATACTGAAGCTTTCTTT
TRBD1 TRBJ1-2 many TRBV10-3 CAIRQSPGQENYGYTF TGTGCCATCAGACAATCCCCGGGACAGGAGAACTATGGCTACACCTTC
TRBD1 TRBJ1-5 many TRBV20-1 CSATGTGGRRPQPQHF TGCAGTGCAACCGGGACAGGGGGCCGCCGGCCTCAGCCCCAGCATTTT
. TRBJ1-2 many TRBV4-1 CASSPYGEYRGYTF TGCGCCAGCAGCCCTTACGGGGAGTACCGTGGCTACACCTTC
TRBD2 TRBJ2-1 many TRBV19 CASSKGSGGRYNEQFF TGTGCCAGTAGTAAGGGGTCGGGAGGGCGGTATAATGAGCAGTTCTTC
. TRBJ2-2 many TRBV20-1 CSARDNIGGRNTGELFF TGCAGTGCTAGAGATAATATCGGTGGCAGGAACACCGGGGAGCTGTTTTTT
. TRBJ2-5 many TRBV20-1 CSAPGAGETQYF TGCAGTGCTCCCGGGGCCGGGGAGACCCAGTACTTC
. TRBJ2-7 many TRBV20-1 CSASPLQTTSRPYEQYF TGCAGTGCTAGCCCACTCCAGACTACGTCGAGACCCTACGAGCAGTACTTC
. TRBJ2-1 many TRBV2 CASSDGTTPYPEQFF TGTGCCAGCAGTGACGGGACAACCCCGTACCCCGAGCAGTTCTTC
TRBD1 TRBJ2-7 many TRBV7-6 CASSLATGARYEQYF TGTGCCAGCAGCTTAGCGACAGGGGCGCGCTACGAGCAGTACTTC
. TRBJ2-7 many TRBV19 CASSVGRNYEQYF TGTGCCAGTAGTGTCGGACGGAACTACGAGCAGTACTTC
. TRBJ2-1 many TRBV5-4 CASSQGSYNEQFF TGTGCCAGCAGCCAAGGTTCCTACAATGAGCAGTTCTTC
TRBD2 TRBJ2-2 many TRBV5-6 CASSKTWGSGENTGELFF TGTGCCAGCAGCAAAACGTGGGGTAGCGGGGAGAACACCGGGGAGCTGTTTTTT